This T cell receptor beta chain was profiled in a study of shared clonotypes between healthy human individuals. Whole-study results and caveats: Sequencing depth was a factor that was expected to affect clonotype sharing among donors. Clonotypes which were not shared had lower generation probabilities than clonotypes that all four donors shared.

Naive CD4+ cells were CD45RA-selected; the remaining cells were memory. Remarks on this clone: What it binds is unknown.

Profiled with immunoSEQ multiplex PCR; TCRdb holds only in-frame clones, not every one. Of about 1 million clones listed, about 76% are singletons. The ends were cut back, 4 bases at V and 5 bases at J, with 18 bases in the middle. The germline gives CDR1 SGHRS, CDR2 YFSETQ. This CDR3 region has 15 residues. Specimen: memory CD4+ T cells sorted from blood. Subset: CD45RA-negative fraction. The chain recombines TRBV5-1 with TRBJ1-1; TRBD1 is a possible D gene (6 bases). The source is a man younger than 30 in good health. The CDR3 DNA is TGCGCCAGCAGCAAAGGGGACATCGGGGGGACTGAAGCTTTCTTT. It specifies CASSKGDIGGTEAFF.